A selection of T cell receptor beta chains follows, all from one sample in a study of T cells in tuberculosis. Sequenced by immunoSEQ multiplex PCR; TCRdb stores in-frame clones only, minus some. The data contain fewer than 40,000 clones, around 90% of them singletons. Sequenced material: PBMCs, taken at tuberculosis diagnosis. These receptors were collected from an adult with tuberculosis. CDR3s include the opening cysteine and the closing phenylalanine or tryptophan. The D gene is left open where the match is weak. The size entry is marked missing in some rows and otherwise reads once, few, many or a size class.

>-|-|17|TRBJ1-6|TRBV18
CASSSNQGSPANSPLHF
TGTGCCAGCTCTTCGAACCAGGGGTCCCCCGCCAATTCACCCCTCCACTTT
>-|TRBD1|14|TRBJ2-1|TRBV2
CASSNRGLYNEQFF
TGTGCCAGCAGTAACAGGGGCCTATACAATGAGCAGTTCTTC
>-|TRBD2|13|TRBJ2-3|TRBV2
CASIPAGADTQYF
TGTGCCAGCATTCCCGCGGGGGCAGATACGCAGTATTTT
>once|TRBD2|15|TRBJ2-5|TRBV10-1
CASSEASGGLETQYF
TGCGCCAGCAGTGAGGCTAGCGGGGGTCTAGAGACCCAGTACTTC
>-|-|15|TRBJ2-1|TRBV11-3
CASSFGGGAHNEQFF
TGTGCCAGCAGCTTTGGTGGGGGGGCCCACAATGAGCAGTTCTTC
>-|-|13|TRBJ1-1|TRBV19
CASSIDRDTEAFF
TGTGCCAGTAGTATAGACAGGGACACTGAAGCTTTCTTT
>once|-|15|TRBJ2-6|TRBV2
CASSEAFHGANVLTF
TGTGCCAGCAGTGAGGCCTTCCATGGGGCCAACGTCCTGACTTTC
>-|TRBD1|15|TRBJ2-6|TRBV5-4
CASRSDRAGANVLTF
TGTGCCAGCAGATCTGACAGGGCTGGGGCCAACGTCCTGACTTTC
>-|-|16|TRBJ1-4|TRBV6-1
CASSGSGATTNEKLFF
TGTGCCAGCAGTGGATCAGGGGCTACAACTAATGAAAAACTGTTTTTT
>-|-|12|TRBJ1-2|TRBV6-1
CASSAWQYGYTF
TGTGCCAGCAGTGCGTGGCAGTATGGCTACACCTTC
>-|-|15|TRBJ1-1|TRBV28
CASRFPQRMNTEAFF
TGTGCCAGCAGATTTCCACAGAGAATGAACACTGAAGCTTTCTTT
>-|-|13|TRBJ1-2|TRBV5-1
CASSEYRDYGYTF
TGCGCCAGCAGCGAATACCGGGACTATGGCTACACCTTC
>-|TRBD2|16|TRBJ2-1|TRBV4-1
CASSQEQRGGHLEQFF
TGCGCCAGCAGCCAAGAACAGCGGGGGGGCCATCTTGAGCAGTTCTTC
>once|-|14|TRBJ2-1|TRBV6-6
CASSRGEEYNEQFF
TGTGCCAGCAGCCGCGGGGAGGAATACAATGAGCAGTTCTTC
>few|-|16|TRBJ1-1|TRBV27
CASSRFPGGGNTEAFF
TGTGCCAGCAGCCGATTTCCGGGGGGCGGGAACACTGAAGCTTTCTTT
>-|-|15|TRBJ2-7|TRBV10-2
CASSELAGLTYEQYF
TGCGCCAGCAGTGAGCTGGCGGGGCTAACCTACGAGCAGTACTTC
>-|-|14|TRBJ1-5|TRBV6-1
CASRALQGYQPQHF
TGTGCCAGCAGAGCTCTACAGGGTTATCAGCCCCAGCATTTT
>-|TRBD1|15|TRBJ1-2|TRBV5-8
CASSPRTGEGYGYTF
TGTGCCAGCAGCCCCCGGACAGGGGAGGGCTATGGCTACACCTTC
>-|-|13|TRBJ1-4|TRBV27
CASQSREGEKLFF
TGTGCCAGCCAGTCCAGGGAGGGTGAAAAACTGTTTTTT
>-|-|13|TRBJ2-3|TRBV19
CASSIQGTDTQYF
TGTGCCAGTAGTATACAGGGCACAGATACGCAGTATTTT
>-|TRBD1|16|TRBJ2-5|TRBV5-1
CASSSKTGGSLGSQYF
TGCGCCAGCAGCTCTAAGACAGGGGGTTCTTTAGGGTCCCAGTACTTC
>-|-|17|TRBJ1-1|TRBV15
CATSRDRSVNRNTEAFF
TGTGCCACCAGCAGAGATCGGTCCGTGAACAGGAACACTGAAGCTTTCTTT
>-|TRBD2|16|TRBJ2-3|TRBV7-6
CASRRGLAGGTDTQYF
TGTGCCAGCAGACGGGGACTAGCGGGGGGCACAGATACGCAGTATTTT
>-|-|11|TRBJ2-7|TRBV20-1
CSARGQYEQYF
TGCAGTGCTAGAGGACAGTACGAGCAGTACTTC